A single sample gave rise to the 20 T cell receptor beta chains below, sequenced in a study of T-cell memory formation after mild COVID-19. TCRdb fed the 5' RACE reads into MiXCR, producing one record per CDR3 protein. The sample carries roughly 200,000 distinct CDR3 sequences, roughly 17% recorded once. The material sequenced was PBMCs or a T cell subset sorted from them (not recorded which). These receptors were taken from an adult woman who had mild COVID-19 (a few samples of this study predate the infection). Cell type and time point are not known.

The chain combines TRBV29-1 with TRBJ1-1; D may be TRBD1 (6 bases). From germline, CDR1 is SQVTM and CDR2 ANQGSEA. The V and J ends lost 1 base and 1 base respectively, with 10 bases between them. The CDR3 is 14 residues long. CDR3 nucleotide sequence: TGCAGCGTTGAAGTAGCGACAGGGAACACTGAAGCTTTCTTT. Translation gives CSVEVATGNTEAFF.

Only a few counts were recorded for this clonotype. This chain links TRBV7-2 with TRBJ1-2; TRBD1 matches at 8 bases. The CDR3 is made up of 14 amino acids. Trimming took 6 bases from V and 4 from J; bases not matched to a gene: 7. CDR1 SGHTA and CDR2 FQGNSA come from the germline V gene. The CDR3 DNA reads TGTGCCAGCAGAAATACCGGGACAGGCTATGGCTACACCTTC. It yields the protein CASRNTGTGYGYTF.

This clonotype has a handful of counts. V is TRBV7-9 and J is TRBJ2-5, with TRBD1 matching over 7 bases. V was pared by 4 bases and J by 2 bases, with 4 bases of the junction left unmatched. This CDR3 is 14 amino acids long. The V gene's germline CDR1 is SEHNR and CDR2 FQNEAQ (reference sequence). The CDR3 here is CASSSNRGQETQYF. DNA of the CDR3: TGTGCCAGCAGCTCCAACAGGGGTCAAGAGACCCAGTACTTC.

This clonotype was found a few times. The chain has TRBV9 and TRBJ2-5, with 11 bases that match TRBD2. Per germline, CDR1 SGDLS and CDR2 YYNGEE. CDR3 length: 17 residues. V trimming: 8 bases; J trimming: 6 bases; junction bases outside the gene matches: 18. The CDR3 DNA reads TGTGCCAGTAACGATTGGCTTAGCGGGAGGGTGTGGAAGACCCAGTACTTC. This codes for CASNDWLSGRVWKTQYF.

The chain carries TRBV11-1 and TRBJ2-1; the D gene is possibly TRBD1 (8 bases). Trimming took 4 bases from V and 7 from J, leaving 20 bases between them. In germline, CDR1 is SGHAT, CDR2 FQDESV (reference sequence). This CDR3 comprises 16 residues. Written as DNA, the CDR3 is TGTGCCAGCAGCTCGCCGAACCACAGGGGGGGGAATGAGCAGTTCTTC. Its translation is CASSSPNHRGGNEQFF.

This clonotype came up a few times. The rearrangement joins TRBV20-1 to TRBJ2-2, with D tentatively TRBD1 (6 bases). The length of the CDR3 is 12 residues. Trimming took off 6 bases at V and 3 bases at J, with 8 bases between the two ends. Germline V gene lookup returns CDR1 DFQATT and CDR2 SNEGSKA (reference sequence). The CDR3 DNA sequence: TGCAGTGCAAGGGGGTACACCGGGGAGCTGTTTTTT. As protein: CSARGYTGELFF.

This clonotype was detected ten times or more. The chain links TRBV12-3 or TRBV12-4 to TRBJ1-5; D gene ambiguous. Trimming cost V 3 bases and J 7 bases, with 10 bases left between them. CDR3 size: 13 residues. The CDR3 DNA reads as TGTGCCAGCAGTTTCTCCGGGTTGCAGCCCCAGCATTTT. This sequence encodes CASSFSGLQPQHF.

The rearrangement links TRBV7-3 to TRBJ1-2; 9 bases line up with TRBD1. The germline V gene encodes CDR1 SGHTA and CDR2 FQGTGA. The CDR3 contains 13 residues. With V trimmed by 5 bases and J by 7 bases, 5 bases remained unmatched. CDR3 nucleotides: TGTGCCAGCAGCGCCGGGACAGGGTTTGGCTACACCTTC. It yields the protein CASSAGTGFGYTF. The variable domain in full, with the rest retrieved from reference TRBV7-3 and TRBJ1-2, is GAGVSQTPSNKVTEKGKYVELRCDPISGHTALYWYRQSLGQGPEFLIYFQGTGAADDSGLPNDRFFAVRPEGSVSTLKIQRTERGDSAVYLCASSAGTGFGYTFGSGTRLTVV.

This clonotype occurred once. The chain uses TRBV7-8 and TRBJ2-5, with 11 bases aligning to TRBD2. CDR1 and CDR2 from the germline V gene are SGHVS and FQNEAQ. V gave up 3 bases and J gave up 5 bases; unmatched junction bases: 5. This CDR3 spans 15 amino acids. The CDR3 is CASSLASGRLETQYF. The CDR3 DNA reads TGTGCCAGCAGCTTGGCTAGCGGGAGGTTGGAGACCCAGTACTTC.

As for this clonotype: A clone one base away is much larger, so this may be a read error. This chain connects TRBV7-9 to TRBJ2-1; D may match TRBD1 or TRBD2 (6 bases each). Germline loops: CDR1 SEHNR, CDR2 FQNEAQ (reference sequence). The CDR3 runs 16 residues. Trimming removed 5 bases from V and 8 bases from J, with 22 bases in between. The CDR3 DNA follows: TGTGCCAGCAGCCCCCGGCGGGACTGGGGGCGCGATGAGCAGTTCTTC. Residues: CASSPRRDWGRDEQFF.

This clonotype was counted a few times. This rearrangement joins TRBV6-2 or TRBV6-3 to TRBJ2-7, with D unresolved. Germline V gene sequence: CDR1 MNHEY, CDR2 SVGEGT. The CDR3 spans 13 residues. V was clipped by 5 bases and J by 2 bases, with 10 bases between them. The chain's CDR3 is CASSGQFTYEQYF. The CDR3 DNA reads as TGTGCCAGCAGTGGGCAGTTTACCTACGAGCAGTACTTC.

CDR3 DNA sequence: TGCGCCAGCAGCTTCGGGGCGCCCGCCTCCTCTGGGGCCAACGTCCTGACTTTC. Its protein is CASSFGAPASSGANVLTF. V usage is TRBV5-1 and J usage is TRBJ2-6; D tentatively fits TRBD1 or TRBD2 (5 bases each). This CDR3 comprises 18 residues. Trimming shortened V by 2 bases and J by 0 bases, and 15 bases separated the two germline ends. Germline loops: CDR1 SGHRS, CDR2 YFSETQ.

This clonotype occurred a few times. This sequence joins TRBV6-1 and TRBJ2-1, with a weak D call TRBD1 (5 bases). The CDR3 spans 13 residues. V lost 8 bases and J 4 bases, leaving 12 bases between the germline ends. Germline V gives CDR1 MNHNS, CDR2 SASEGT. CDR3 residues: CASSRASYNEQFF. CDR3 DNA sequence: TGTGCCAGCTCCAGGGCTAGTTACAATGAGCAGTTCTTC.

The rearrangement links TRBV12-3 or TRBV12-4 to TRBJ1-6; 7 bases fit TRBD1. This CDR3 is built from 15 residues. The trim removed 1 base at V and 9 bases at J, leaving 6 bases unmatched. The CDR3 spells CASSLEGASFSPLHF. The CDR3, as DNA: TGTGCCAGCAGTTTAGAGGGGGCGAGCTTTTCACCCCTCCACTTT.

The rearrangement uses TRBV9 and TRBJ2-5; no reliable D call. The CDR3 totals 13 residues. V dropped 0 bases and J dropped 2 bases, with 5 bases sitting between them. CDR1 SGDLS and CDR2 YYNGEE come from the germline V gene. The CDR3 coding sequence is TGTGCCAGCAGCGTAGGCCATCAAGAGACCCAGTACTTC. Translating it yields CASSVGHQETQYF.

The chain has TRBV7-2 and TRBJ2-7; TRBD1 matches at 7 bases. The length of the CDR3 is 17 residues. J gave up 0 bases and V 0 bases, and 8 bases lay outside the gene matches. The germline V gene has CDR1 SGHTA and CDR2 FQGNSA. Written as DNA, the CDR3 is TGTGCCAGCAGCTTAGCCACCCCTTGGGACAGCTCCTACGAGCAGTACTTC. This sequence encodes CASSLATPWDSSYEQYF.

The genes are TRBV7-3 and TRBJ2-3, with D tentatively TRBD2 (5 bases). The CDR3 length is 16 residues. From germline, CDR1 is SGHTA and CDR2 FQGTGA. V lost 5 bases and J lost 1, with 16 bases in between. Here the CDR3 DNA reads TGTGCCAGCAGCCCAGTCGGGATTTGGGGCACAGATACGCAGTATTTT. Its translation is CASSPVGIWGTDTQYF.

This chain uses TRBV30 with TRBJ2-5; a weak D match, TRBD2 (6 bases). Germline assignment: CDR1 GTSNPN and CDR2 SVGIG (reference sequence). V lost 5 bases and J 4 bases, leaving 23 bases between the germline ends. CDR3 length: 16 residues. In nucleotides, the CDR3 is TGTGCCTGGTTACGCCGCGGGAAGGGAAGGGTAGAGACCCAGTACTTC. Protein product: CAWLRRGKGRVETQYF.

This sequence joins TRBV20-1 and TRBJ1-4; 10 positions agree with TRBD1. With V trimmed by 5 bases and J by 1 base, 4 bases remained unmatched. Germline V gives CDR1 DFQATT, CDR2 SNEGSKA (reference sequence). The CDR3 loop spans 15 amino acids. The CDR3 coding sequence is TGCAGTGCTCGACAGGGGGCCGTAACTAATGAAAAACTGTTTTTT. Translated, it gives CSARQGAVTNEKLFF.

This clonotype was found many times. The rearrangement links TRBV7-3 to TRBJ2-5, with D tentatively TRBD2 (6 bases). This CDR3 is built from 15 residues. From germline, CDR1 is SGHTA and CDR2 FQGTGA. V lost 2 bases to trimming and J lost 2 bases, with 12 bases between them. CDR3 sequence: CASSLSAGTQETQYF. The CDR3 nucleotides read TGTGCCAGCAGCTTATCGGCGGGAACACAAGAGACCCAGTACTTC.